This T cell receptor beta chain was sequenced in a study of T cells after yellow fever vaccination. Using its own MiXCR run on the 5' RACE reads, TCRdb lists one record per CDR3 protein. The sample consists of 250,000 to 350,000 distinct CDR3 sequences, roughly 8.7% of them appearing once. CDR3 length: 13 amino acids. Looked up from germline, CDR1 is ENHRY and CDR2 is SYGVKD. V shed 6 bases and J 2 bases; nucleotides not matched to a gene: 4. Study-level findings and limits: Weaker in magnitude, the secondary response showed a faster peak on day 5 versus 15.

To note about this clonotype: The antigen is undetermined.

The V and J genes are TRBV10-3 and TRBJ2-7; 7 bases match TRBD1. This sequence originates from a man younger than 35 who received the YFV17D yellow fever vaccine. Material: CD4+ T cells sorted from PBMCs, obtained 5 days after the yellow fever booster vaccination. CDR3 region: CAIRRDSTYEQYF. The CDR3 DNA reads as TGTGCCATCAGGAGGGACAGTACCTACGAGCAGTACTTC.